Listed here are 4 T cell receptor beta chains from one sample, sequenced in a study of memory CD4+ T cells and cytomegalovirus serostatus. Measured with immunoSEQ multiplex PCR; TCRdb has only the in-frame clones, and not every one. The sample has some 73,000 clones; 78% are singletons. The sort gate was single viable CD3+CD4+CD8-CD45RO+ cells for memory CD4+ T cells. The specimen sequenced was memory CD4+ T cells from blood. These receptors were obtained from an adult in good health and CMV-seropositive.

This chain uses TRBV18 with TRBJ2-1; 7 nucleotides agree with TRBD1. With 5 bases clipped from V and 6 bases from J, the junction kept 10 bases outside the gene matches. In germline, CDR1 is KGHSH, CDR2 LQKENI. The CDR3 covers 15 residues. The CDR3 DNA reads TGTGCCAGCTCAGCCGAGACAGGGTCTGGCAATGAGCAGTTCTTC. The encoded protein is CASSAETGSGNEQFF. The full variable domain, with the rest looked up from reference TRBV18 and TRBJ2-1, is NAGVMQNPRHLVRRRGQEARLRCSPMKGHSHVYWYRQLPEEGLKFMVYLQKENIIDESGMPKERFSAEFPKEGPSILRIQQVVRGDSAAYFCASSAETGSGNEQFFGPGTRLTVL.

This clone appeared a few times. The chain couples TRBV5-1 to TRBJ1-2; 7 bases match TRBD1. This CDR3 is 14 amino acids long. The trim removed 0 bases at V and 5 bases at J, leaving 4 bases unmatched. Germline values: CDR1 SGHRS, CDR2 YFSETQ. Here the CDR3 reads CASSLGTGLYGYTF. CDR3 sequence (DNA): TGCGCCAGCAGCTTGGGGACAGGTTTATATGGCTACACCTTC. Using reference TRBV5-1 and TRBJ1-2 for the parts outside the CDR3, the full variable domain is KAGVTQTPRYLIKTRGQQVTLSCSPISGHRSVSWYQQTPGQGLQFLFEYFSETQRNKGNFPGRFSGRQFSNSRSEMNVSTLELGDSALYLCASSLGTGLYGYTFGSGTRLTVV.

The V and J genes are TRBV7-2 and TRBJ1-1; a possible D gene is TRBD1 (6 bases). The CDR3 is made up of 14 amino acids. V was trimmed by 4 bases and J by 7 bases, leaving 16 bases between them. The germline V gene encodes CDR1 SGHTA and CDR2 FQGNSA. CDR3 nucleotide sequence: TGTGCCAGCAGCTCCCTAGACAGGCCAAATGAAGCTTTCTTT. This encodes CASSSLDRPNEAFF.

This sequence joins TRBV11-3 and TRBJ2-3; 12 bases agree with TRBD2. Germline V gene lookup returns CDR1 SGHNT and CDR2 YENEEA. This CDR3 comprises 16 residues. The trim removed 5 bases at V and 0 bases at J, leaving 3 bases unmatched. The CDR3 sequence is CASSRGTSGSTDTQYF. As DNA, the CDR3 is TGTGCCAGCAGCCGAGGGACTAGCGGGAGCACAGATACGCAGTATTTT.